These 10 T cell receptor beta chains were sequenced from one sample in a study of cytomegalovirus exposure and HLA in healthy donors. PCR involved 60 Vbeta and 13 Jbeta primers. The protocol was immunoSEQ multiplex PCR, while the TCRdb copy is restricted to in-frame clones and leaves out a portion. This sample's table reports 100,000 or so clones. Sequenced material: PBMCs. These TCRs come from a woman aged 25 to 39 in good health and CMV-seronegative.

V is TRBV5-1 and J is TRBJ2-7; TRBD2 matches at 9 bases. The V segment lost 3 bases and the J segment 1 base; nucleotides outside the gene matches: 2. The CDR3 is made up of 14 amino acids. Germline lookup yields CDR1 SGHRS and CDR2 YFSETQ. The CDR3 protein is CASSSTSGSYEQYF. As DNA, the CDR3 is TGCGCCAGCAGCTCCACTAGCGGGTCCTACGAGCAGTACTTC.

The chain couples TRBV7-6 to TRBJ1-2; no clear D gene. V was trimmed by 5 bases and J by 0 bases, leaving 7 bases between them. The CDR3 runs to 13 residues. Germline lookup yields CDR1 SGHVS and CDR2 FNYEAQ. CDR3 amino acids: CASSRGANYGYTF. CDR3 in DNA: TGTGCCAGCAGCCGGGGAGCTAACTATGGCTACACCTTC.

V gene TRBV5-4 combines with J gene TRBJ1-2; no firm D call. This CDR3 is built from 15 residues. V lost 0 bases, J lost 2 bases, and 11 bases lay in between. Germline V gene sequence: CDR1 SGHNT, CDR2 YYREEE (reference sequence). The DNA of the CDR3 is TGTGCCAGCAGCTTGGGAGGGTCCCCGAACTATGGCTACACCTTC. Protein product: CASSLGGSPNYGYTF.

CDR3: CASSVQDWPLEQYF. CDR3 bases: TGTGCCAGTAGCGTCCAGGACTGGCCCCTCGAGCAGTACTTC. The rearrangement links TRBV19 to TRBJ2-7, with D perhaps matching TRBD2 (5 bases). The CDR3 loop spans 14 amino acids. Trimming cost V 6 bases and J 6 bases, with 18 bases left between them. CDR1 and CDR2 (germline): LNHDA, SQIVND (reference sequence). Together with reference TRBV19 and TRBJ2-7, the CDR3 gives the full variable domain: DGGITQSPKYLFRKEGQNVTLSCEQNLNHDAMYWYRQDPGQGLRLIYYSQIVNDFQKGDIAEGYSVSREKKESFPLTVTSAQKNPTAFYLCASSVQDWPLEQYFGPGTRLTVT.

V and J are TRBV15 and TRBJ2-1, with 7 bases aligning to TRBD1. The V gene's germline CDR1 is LNHNV and CDR2 YYDKDF (reference sequence). The CDR3 has 15 residues. The trim removed 3 bases at V and 4 bases at J, leaving 6 bases unmatched. DNA of the CDR3: TGTGCCACCAGCAGCTCCGGGACAGTGTACAATGAGCAGTTCTTC. Its translation: CATSSSGTVYNEQFF.

The V call is TRBV21-1, the J call TRBJ2-1; TRBD1 is the table's D call and was not checked against the DNA. TRBV21-1 has pseudogene status. The CDR3 contains 16 residues. CDR3 in DNA: TGTGCCAGCAGCGCTCCCGGGACAGCATCCAGGAATGAGCAGTTCTTC. This gives the protein CASSAPGTASRNEQFF.

The gene calls are TRBV27 and TRBJ1-4; perhaps TRBD1 as D (5 bases). This CDR3 is 15 amino acids long. Trimming shortened V by 5 bases and J by 8 bases, and 18 bases separated the two germline ends. The germline V gene has CDR1 MNHEY and CDR2 SMNVEV (reference sequence). This CDR3 is CASSKVRGGGEKLFF. The CDR3 bases are TGTGCCAGCAGTAAGGTCCGGGGGGGAGGCGAAAAACTGTTTTTT.

This chain uses TRBV28 with TRBJ2-2; TRBD2 agrees at 9 bases. This CDR3 comprises 15 residues. The J segment lost 1 base and the V segment lost 5 bases, leaving 2 bases of the junction unmatched. The germline CDR1 and CDR2 sequences are MDHEN and SYDVKM. CDR3 loop: CASSRTSENTGELFF. In DNA form, the CDR3 reads TGTGCCAGCAGTCGGACTAGCGAGAACACCGGGGAGCTGTTTTTT.

The chain links TRBV5-1 to TRBJ2-1; 10 bases match TRBD2. The CDR3 is 16 residues long. Germline V gives CDR1 SGHRS, CDR2 YFSETQ. The ends lost 9 bases at V and 5 bases at J; junction bases unmatched: 14. CDR3 bases: TGCGCCACAAGGGACTTGGGACTAGCGTACGACAATGAGCAGTTCTTC. Protein product: CATRDLGLAYDNEQFF. Filled out from reference TRBV5-1 and TRBJ2-1, the complete variable domain reads KAGVTQTPRYLIKTRGQQVTLSCSPISGHRSVSWYQQTPGQGLQFLFEYFSETQRNKGNFPGRFSGRQFSNSRSEMNVSTLELGDSALYLCATRDLGLAYDNEQFFGPGTRLTVL.

The chain recombines TRBV6-5 with TRBJ1-1; TRBD1 matches 9 bases. V dropped 5 bases and J dropped 4; count of bases not matched to a gene: 2. The CDR3 contains 13 residues. CDR1 MNHEY and CDR2 SVGAGI come from the germline V gene. CDR3 loop: CASSRTGATEAFF. The CDR3 coding sequence is TGTGCCAGCAGTCGGACAGGGGCCACTGAAGCTTTCTTT.